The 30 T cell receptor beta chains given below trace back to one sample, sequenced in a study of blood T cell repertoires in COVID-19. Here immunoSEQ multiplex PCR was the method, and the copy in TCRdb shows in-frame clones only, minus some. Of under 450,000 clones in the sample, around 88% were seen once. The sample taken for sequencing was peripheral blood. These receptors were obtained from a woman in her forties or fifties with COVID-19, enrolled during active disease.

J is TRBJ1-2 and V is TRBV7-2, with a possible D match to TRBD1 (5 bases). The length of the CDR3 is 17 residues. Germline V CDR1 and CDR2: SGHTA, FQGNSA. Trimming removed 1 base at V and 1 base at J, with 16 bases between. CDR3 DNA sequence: TGTGCCAGCAGCTTAGGGGGTGCGGGACGGCTTAACTATGGCTACACCTTC. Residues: CASSLGGAGRLNYGYTF.

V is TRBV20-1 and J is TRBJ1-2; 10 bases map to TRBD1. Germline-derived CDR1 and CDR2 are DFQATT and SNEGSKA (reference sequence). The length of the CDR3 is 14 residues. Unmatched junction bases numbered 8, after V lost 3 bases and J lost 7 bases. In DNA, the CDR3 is TGCAGTGCTAGTAAGGCTGACAGGGGGCTTGGCTACACCTTC. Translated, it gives CSASKADRGLGYTF.

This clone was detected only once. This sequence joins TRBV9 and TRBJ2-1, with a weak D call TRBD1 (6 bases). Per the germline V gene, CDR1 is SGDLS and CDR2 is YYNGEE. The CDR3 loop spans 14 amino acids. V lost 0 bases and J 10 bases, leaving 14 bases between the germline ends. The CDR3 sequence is CASSVGGHGREQFF. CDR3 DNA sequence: TGTGCCAGCAGCGTAGGGGGACACGGCCGAGAGCAGTTCTTC.

The CDR3 sequence: CASSLLTGTGANVLTF. The DNA of the CDR3 is TGTGCCAGCAGCCTCCTGACAGGCACTGGGGCCAACGTCCTGACTTTC. V is TRBV5-6 and J is TRBJ2-6, with D possibly matching TRBD1 (6 bases). CDR3 length equals 16 residues. Germline V CDR1 and CDR2: SGHDT, YYEEEE. V lost 4 bases and J 2 bases, leaving 13 bases between the germline ends.

The CDR3 reads CASSLRGGEGGYTF. The CDR3 DNA follows: TGTGCCAGCAGCCTCAGGGGAGGGGAAGGTGGCTACACCTTC. The chain couples TRBV3-1 (or the pseudogene TRBV3-2) to TRBJ1-2; TRBD1 is a possible D gene (6 bases). This CDR3 spans 14 amino acids. Trimming stripped 4 bases from V and 7 bases from J, with 16 bases between. Germline assignment: CDR1 LGHDT and CDR2 YNNKEL (reference sequence).

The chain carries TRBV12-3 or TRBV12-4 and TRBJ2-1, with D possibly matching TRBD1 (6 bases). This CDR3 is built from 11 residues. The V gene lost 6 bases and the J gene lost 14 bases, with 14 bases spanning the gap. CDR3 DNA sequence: TGTGCCAGCAGCCTGCGTGGACAGAAGTTCTTC. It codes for CASSLRGQKFF.

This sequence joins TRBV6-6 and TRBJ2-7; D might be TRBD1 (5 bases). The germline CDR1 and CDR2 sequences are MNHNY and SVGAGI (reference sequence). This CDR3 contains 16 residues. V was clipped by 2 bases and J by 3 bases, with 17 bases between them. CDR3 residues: CASSYDQRLRGYEQYF. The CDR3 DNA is TGTGCCAGCAGTTACGACCAACGGCTTAGGGGCTACGAGCAGTACTTC.

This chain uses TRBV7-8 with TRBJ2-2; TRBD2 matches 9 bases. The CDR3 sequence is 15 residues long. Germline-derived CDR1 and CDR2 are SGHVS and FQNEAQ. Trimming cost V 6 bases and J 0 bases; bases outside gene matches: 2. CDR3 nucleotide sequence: TGTGCCAGCAGTGTAGCGGGGGCGAACACCGGGGAGCTGTTTTTT. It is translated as CASSVAGANTGELFF.

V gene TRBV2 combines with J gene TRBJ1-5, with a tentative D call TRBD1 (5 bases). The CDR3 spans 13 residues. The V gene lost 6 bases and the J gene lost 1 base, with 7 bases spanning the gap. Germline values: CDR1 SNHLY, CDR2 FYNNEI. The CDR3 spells CASRGGSNQPQHF. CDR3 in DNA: TGTGCCAGCAGGGGGGGGAGCAATCAGCCCCAGCATTTT.

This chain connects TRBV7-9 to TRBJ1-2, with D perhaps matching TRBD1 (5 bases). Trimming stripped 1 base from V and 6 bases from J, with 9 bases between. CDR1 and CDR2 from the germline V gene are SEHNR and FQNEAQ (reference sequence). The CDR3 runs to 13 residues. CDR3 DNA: TGTGCCAGCAGCTTAGTGACAGCCGATGGCTACACCTTC. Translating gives CASSLVTADGYTF.

This CDR3 is CASRSPSGKGPFETNEKLFF. The CDR3 DNA reads TGTGCCAGCCGGTCCCCAAGTGGTAAGGGGCCCTTTGAGACTAATGAAAAACTGTTTTTT. The chain is built from TRBV19 and TRBJ1-4, with D possibly matching TRBD1 (5 bases). CDR1 LNHDA and CDR2 SQIVND come from the germline V gene (reference sequence). This CDR3 contains 20 residues. Trimming removed 9 bases at V and 2 bases at J, with 31 bases between.

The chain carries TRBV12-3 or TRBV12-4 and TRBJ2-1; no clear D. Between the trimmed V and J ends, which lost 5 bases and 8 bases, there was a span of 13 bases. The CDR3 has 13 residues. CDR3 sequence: CASSASEAHEQFF. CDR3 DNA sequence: TGTGCCAGCAGTGCCAGTGAGGCCCATGAGCAGTTCTTC.

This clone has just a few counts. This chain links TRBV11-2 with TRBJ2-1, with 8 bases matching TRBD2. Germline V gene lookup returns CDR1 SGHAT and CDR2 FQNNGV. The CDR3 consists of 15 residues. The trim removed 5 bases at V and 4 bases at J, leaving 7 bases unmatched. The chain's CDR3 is CASSTASGSYNEQFF. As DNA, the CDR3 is TGTGCCAGCAGCACAGCGAGCGGGAGTTACAATGAGCAGTTCTTC. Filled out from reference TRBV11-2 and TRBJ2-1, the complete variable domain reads EAGVAQSPRYKIIEKRQSVAFWCNPISGHATLYWYQQILGQGPKLLIQFQNNGVVDDSQLPKDRFSAERLKGVDSTLKIQPAKLEDSAVYLCASSTASGSYNEQFFGPGTRLTVL.

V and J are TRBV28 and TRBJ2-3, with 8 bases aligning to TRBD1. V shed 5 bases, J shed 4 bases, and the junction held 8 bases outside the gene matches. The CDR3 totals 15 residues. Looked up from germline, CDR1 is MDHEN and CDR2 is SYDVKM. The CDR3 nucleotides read TGTGCCAGCAGTCCCCGACAGGGGACGTCAGATACGCAGTATTTT. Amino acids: CASSPRQGTSDTQYF.

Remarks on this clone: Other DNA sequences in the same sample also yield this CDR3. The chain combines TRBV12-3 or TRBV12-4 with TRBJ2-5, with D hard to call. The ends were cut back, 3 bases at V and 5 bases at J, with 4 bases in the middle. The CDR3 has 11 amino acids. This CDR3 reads CASSLRETQYF. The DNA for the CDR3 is TGTGCCAGCAGTTTGCGGGAGACCCAGTACTTC.

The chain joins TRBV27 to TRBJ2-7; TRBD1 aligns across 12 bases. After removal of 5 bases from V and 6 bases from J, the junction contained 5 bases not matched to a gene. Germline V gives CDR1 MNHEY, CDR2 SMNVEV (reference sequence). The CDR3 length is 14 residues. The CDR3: CASSEGTGGFEQYF. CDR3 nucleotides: TGTGCCAGCAGTGAGGGGACAGGGGGCTTCGAGCAGTACTTC.

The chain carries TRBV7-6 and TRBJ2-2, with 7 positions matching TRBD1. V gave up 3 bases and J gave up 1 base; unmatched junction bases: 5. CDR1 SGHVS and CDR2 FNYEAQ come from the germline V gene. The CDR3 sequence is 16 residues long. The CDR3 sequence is CASSLGTALNTGELFF. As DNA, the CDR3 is TGTGCCAGCAGCTTGGGGACAGCTTTGAACACCGGGGAGCTGTTTTTT.

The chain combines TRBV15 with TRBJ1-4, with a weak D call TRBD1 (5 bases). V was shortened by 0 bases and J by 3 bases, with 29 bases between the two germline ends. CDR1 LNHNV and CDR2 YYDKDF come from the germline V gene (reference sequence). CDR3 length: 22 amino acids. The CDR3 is CATSRDDEWAGHNIVSNEKLFF. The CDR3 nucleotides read TGTGCCACCAGCAGAGATGATGAATGGGCCGGACATAACATCGTCTCTAATGAAAAACTGTTTTTT.

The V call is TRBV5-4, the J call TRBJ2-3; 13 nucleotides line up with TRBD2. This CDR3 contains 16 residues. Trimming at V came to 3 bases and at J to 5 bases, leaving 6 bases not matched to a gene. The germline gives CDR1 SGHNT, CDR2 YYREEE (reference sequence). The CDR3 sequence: CASSSPWTSGGDTQYF. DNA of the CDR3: TGTGCCAGCAGCTCCCCTTGGACTAGCGGGGGAGATACGCAGTATTTT.

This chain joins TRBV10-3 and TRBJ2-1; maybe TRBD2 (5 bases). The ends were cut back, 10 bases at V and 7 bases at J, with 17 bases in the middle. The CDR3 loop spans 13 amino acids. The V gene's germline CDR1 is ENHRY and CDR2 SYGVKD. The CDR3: CATHPEVKNEQFF. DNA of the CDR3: TGTGCCACACACCCGGAGGTAAAAAATGAGCAGTTCTTC.

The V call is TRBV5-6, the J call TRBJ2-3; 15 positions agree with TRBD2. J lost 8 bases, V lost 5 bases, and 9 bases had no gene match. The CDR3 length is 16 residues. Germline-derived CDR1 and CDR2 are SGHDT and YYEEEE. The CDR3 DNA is TGTGCCAGCAGGGCGGGACTAGCGGGGGGCCCCCTTACGCAGTATTTT. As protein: CASRAGLAGGPLTQYF.

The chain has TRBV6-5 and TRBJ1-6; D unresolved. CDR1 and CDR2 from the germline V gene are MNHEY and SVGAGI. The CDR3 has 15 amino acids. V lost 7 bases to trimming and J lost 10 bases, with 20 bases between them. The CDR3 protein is CASTLQNGGGSPLHF. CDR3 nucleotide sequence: TGTGCCAGCACCCTCCAAAACGGAGGAGGCTCACCCCTCCACTTT.

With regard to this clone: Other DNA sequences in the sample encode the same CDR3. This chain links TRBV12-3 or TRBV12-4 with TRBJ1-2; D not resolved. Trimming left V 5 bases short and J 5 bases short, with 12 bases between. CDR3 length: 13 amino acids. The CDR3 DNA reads TGTGCCAGCAGTCCCTCCCTCTCGTATGGCTACACCTTC. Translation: CASSPSLSYGYTF.

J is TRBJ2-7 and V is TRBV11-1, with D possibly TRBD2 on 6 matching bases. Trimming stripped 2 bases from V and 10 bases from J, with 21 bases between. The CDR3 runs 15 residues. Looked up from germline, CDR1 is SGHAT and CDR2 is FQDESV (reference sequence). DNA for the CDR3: TGTGCCAGCAGCTTAAGATCGGACTCCGGAGGGGAACAGTACTTC. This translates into CASSLRSDSGGEQYF. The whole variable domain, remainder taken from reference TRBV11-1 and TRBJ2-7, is EAEVAQSPRYKITEKSQAVAFWCDPISGHATLYWYRQILGQGPELLVQFQDESVVDDSQLPKDRFSAERLKGVDSTLKIQPAELGDSAMYLCASSLRSDSGGEQYFGPGTRLTVT.

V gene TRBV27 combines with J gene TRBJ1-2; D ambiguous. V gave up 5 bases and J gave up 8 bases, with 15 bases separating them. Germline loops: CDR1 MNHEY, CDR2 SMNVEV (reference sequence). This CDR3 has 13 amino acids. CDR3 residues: CASSPFPPRGYTF. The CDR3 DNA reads TGTGCCAGCAGTCCCTTTCCGCCCCGGGGCTACACCTTC.

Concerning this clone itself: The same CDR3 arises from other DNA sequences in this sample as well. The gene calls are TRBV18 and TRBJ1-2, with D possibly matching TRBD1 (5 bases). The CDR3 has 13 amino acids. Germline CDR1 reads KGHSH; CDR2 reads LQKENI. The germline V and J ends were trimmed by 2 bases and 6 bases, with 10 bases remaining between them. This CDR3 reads CASSPGAGNGYTF. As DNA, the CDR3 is TGTGCCAGCTCACCAGGGGCGGGAAATGGCTACACCTTC. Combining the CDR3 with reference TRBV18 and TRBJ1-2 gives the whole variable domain NAGVMQNPRHLVRRRGQEARLRCSPMKGHSHVYWYRQLPEEGLKFMVYLQKENIIDESGMPKERFSAEFPKEGPSILRIQQVVRGDSAAYFCASSPGAGNGYTFGSGTRLTVV.

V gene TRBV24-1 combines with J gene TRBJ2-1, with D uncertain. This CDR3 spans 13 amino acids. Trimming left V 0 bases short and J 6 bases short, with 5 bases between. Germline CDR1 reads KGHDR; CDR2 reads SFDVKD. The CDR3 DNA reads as TGTGCCACCAGTGATTTGGGCGGCAATGAGCAGTTCTTC. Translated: CATSDLGGNEQFF.

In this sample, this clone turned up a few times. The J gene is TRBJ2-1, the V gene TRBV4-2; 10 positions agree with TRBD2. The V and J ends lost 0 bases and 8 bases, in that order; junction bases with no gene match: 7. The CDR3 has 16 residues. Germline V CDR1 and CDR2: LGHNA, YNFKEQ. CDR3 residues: CASSQDHSGGADEQFF. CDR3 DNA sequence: TGTGCCAGCAGCCAAGATCACAGCGGGGGGGCCGATGAGCAGTTCTTC.

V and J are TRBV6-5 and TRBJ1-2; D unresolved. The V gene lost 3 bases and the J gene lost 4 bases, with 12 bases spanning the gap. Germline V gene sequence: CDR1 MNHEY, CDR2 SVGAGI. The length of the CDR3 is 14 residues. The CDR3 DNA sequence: TGTGCCAGCAGTTATTCCGAGGGCTTCTATGGCTACACCTTC. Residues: CASSYSEGFYGYTF.

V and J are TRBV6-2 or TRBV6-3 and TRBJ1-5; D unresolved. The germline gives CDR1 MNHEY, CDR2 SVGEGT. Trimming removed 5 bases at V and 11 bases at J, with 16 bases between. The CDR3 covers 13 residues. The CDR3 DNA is TGTGCCAGCAGTAACCCACCCGGGAAGACCCAGCATTTT. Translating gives CASSNPPGKTQHF.